This T cell receptor beta chain came from a study of identifying expanded T cells in peripheral blood (dated by TCRdb to about 2019). Broadly, across the study: Separate aliquots of the same genomic DNA pool were sequenced to produce technical replicates, and four replicates were compared in pairs.

The immunoSEQ Assay, which uses bias-controlled multiplex PCR amplification of genomic DNA, was used to profile TCRbeta CDR3 regions. Turning to the authors' computational methods: To quantify the absolute abundance of each unique TCRbeta CDR3 region, the sequences were collapsed and filtered. Differential abundance was tested with a binomial (Fisher-equivalent) model and with a beta-binomial model adding time-dependent variance fitted from healthy donors. Clones with fewer than 5 combined templates were excluded, and clones with Benjamini-Hochberg FDR below 0.01 were called differentially abundant. In the beta-binomial model, variance was expressed as a function of the total template count across the two samples, in the form v = (b*log(k)+a)^2. The clones in this table, taken by TCRdb from immuneACCESS, are in-frame only. Not every clone is retained; where verified, under half of the shortfall comes from an unresolved V gene, and the cause of the rest is unknown. V and J calls and clone size come straight from that table; D and trimming were deduced from the DNA. Present in this sample are about 78,000 clones, 84% of which were seen just once. The biggest ten clones account for approximately 20% of the sample.

This clone was detected once. This receptor's antigen is unknown. No base quality information exists; no much larger clone differs at one position. Broad study findings and their caveats: Across all healthy-donor time intervals, the beta-binomial model significantly lowered both the number of clones called differentially abundant and the false-positive rate. The authors expected that over much longer intervals, such as months to years, biological variance in healthy repertoires might increase even further. In all healthy donors, the variance in clone template counts between samples taken around two weeks apart rose significantly as total template count increased. Between technical replicates the binomial model flagged about 1.2 differentially abundant clones, whereas over roughly 2 weeks the binomial model flagged about 15 and over roughly 4 weeks 19 to 20.

No immune events, such as infections, were documented for the healthy donors during the collection period. Healthy-donor blood repertoires served as a training cohort to calibrate time-dependent variance in a beta-binomial model of T-cell clone differential abundance. The training cohort included about ten healthy donors, of whom 3 were female and 7 were male. An age range of about 29 to 65 years, with an average of about 39 years, was recorded for the donors. Obtained from a commercial supplier, whole blood was collected from each healthy donor at three time points set two to three weeks apart. For immunosequencing, genomic DNA was extracted from whole blood that had not been sorted. The origin of this receptor is a person aged 18-70 years in good health. Sequenced material: blood.

The sequenced DNA: TGTGCCAGCAGCTCCTGGACAGGAGCCTACGAGCAGTACTTC. Protein translation: CASSSWTGAYEQYF. The chain is encoded by TRBV5-8 joined to TRBJ2-7, with TRBD1 matching 7 junction bases. The germline V gene provides CDR1 SGHTS and CDR2 YDEGEE. The CDR3 covers 14 residues, taking in both the cysteine and the phenylalanine. The DNA shown is the 42-base CDR3, in frame from base 1. Germline trimming: 3 bases from V, 2 bases from J; junction bases outside gene matches: 5.